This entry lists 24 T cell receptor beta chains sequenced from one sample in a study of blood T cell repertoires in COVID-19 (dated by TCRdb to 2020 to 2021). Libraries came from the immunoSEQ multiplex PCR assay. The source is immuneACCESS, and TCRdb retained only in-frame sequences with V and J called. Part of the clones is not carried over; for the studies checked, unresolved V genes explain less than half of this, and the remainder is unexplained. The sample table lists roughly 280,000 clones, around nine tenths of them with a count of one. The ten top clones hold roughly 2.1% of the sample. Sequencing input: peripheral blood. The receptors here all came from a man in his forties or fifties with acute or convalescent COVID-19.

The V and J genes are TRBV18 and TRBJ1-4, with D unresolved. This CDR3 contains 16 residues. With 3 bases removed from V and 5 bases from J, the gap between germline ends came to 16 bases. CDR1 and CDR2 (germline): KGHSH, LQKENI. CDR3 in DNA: TGTGCCAGCTCACCGGGCCAGAAAAGGGAGAATGAAAAACTGTTTTTT. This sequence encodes CASSPGQKRENEKLFF. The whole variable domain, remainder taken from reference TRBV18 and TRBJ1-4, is NAGVMQNPRHLVRRRGQEARLRCSPMKGHSHVYWYRQLPEEGLKFMVYLQKENIIDESGMPKERFSAEFPKEGPSILRIQQVVRGDSAAYFCASSPGQKRENEKLFFGSGTQLSVL.

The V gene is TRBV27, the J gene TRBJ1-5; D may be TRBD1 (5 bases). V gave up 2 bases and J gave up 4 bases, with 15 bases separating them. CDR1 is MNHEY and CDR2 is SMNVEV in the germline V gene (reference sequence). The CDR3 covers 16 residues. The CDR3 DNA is TGTGCCAGCAGTTTACGGGGCCAGGGAGGAAATCAGCCCCAGCATTTT. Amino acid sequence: CASSLRGQGGNQPQHF.

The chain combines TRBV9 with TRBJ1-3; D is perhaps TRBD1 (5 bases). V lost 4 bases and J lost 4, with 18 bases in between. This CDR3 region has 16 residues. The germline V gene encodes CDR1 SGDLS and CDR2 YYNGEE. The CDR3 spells CASSPLTQGLGNTIYF. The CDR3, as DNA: TGTGCCAGCAGCCCCCTTACCCAGGGCCTGGGAAACACCATATATTTT.

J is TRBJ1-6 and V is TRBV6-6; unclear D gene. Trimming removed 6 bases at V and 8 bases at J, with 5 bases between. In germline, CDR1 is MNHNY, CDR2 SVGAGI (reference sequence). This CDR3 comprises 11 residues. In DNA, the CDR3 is TGTGCCAGCAGCCCAGATTCACCCCTCCACTTT. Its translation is CASSPDSPLHF.

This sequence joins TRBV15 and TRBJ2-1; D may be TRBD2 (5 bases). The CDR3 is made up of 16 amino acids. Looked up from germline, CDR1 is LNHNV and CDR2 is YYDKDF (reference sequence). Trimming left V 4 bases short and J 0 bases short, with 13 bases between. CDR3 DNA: TGTGCCACCAGCATCGCCGGGATCCGCTCCTACAATGAGCAGTTCTTC. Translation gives CATSIAGIRSYNEQFF.

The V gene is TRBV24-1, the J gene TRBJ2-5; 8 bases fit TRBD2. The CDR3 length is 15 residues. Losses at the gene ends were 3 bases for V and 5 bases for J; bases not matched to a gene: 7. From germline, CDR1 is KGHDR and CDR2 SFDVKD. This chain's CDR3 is CATSDLRGGRETQYF. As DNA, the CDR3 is TGTGCCACCAGTGATCTTCGGGGGGGCCGGGAGACCCAGTACTTC.

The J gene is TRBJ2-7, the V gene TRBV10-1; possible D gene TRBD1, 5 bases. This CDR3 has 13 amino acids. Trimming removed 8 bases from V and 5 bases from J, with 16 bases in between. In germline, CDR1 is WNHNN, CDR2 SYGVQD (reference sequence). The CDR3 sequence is CASRPQGSHEQYF. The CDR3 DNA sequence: TGCGCCAGCCGCCCGCAGGGTTCCCACGAGCAGTACTTC.

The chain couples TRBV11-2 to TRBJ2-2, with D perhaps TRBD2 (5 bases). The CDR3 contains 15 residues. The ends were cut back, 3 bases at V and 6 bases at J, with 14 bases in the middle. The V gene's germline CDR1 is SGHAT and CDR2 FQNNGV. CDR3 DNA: TGTGCCAGCAGCTTGGAGGACCTAACTGCCGGGGAGCTGTTTTTT. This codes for CASSLEDLTAGELFF.

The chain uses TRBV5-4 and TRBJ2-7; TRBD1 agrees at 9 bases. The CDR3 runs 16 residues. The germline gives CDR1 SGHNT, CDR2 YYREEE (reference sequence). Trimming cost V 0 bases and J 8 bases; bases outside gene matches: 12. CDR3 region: CASSLGLTGGVGKQYF. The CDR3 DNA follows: TGTGCCAGCAGCTTGGGGCTGACAGGGGGAGTGGGCAAGCAGTACTTC.

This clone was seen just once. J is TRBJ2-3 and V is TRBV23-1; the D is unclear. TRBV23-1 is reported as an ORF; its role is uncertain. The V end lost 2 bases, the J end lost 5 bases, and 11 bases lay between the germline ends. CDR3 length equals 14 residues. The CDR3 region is CASSQGQPGDTQYF. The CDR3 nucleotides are TGCGCCAGCAGTCAAGGGCAGCCCGGAGATACGCAGTATTTT.

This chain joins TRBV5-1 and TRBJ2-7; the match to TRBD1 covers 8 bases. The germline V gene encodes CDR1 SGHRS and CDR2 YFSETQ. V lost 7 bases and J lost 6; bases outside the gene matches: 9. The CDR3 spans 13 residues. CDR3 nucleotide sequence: TGCGCCAGCGGCTCGGGACAGGTCGGCGAGCAGTACTTC. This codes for CASGSGQVGEQYF.

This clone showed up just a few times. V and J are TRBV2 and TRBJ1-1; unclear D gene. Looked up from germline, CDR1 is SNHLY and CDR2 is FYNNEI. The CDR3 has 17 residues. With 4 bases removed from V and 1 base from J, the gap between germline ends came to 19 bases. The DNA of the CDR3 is TGTGCCAGCAGTGCCGGAACACCCAGAACGGGGAACACTGAAGCTTTCTTT. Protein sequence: CASSAGTPRTGNTEAFF.

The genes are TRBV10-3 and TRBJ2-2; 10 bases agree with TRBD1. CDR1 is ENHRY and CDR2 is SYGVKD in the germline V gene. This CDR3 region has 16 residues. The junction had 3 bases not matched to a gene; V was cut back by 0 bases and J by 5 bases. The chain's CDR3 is CAISESLGQGTGELFF. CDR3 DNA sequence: TGTGCCATCAGTGAGTCGCTGGGACAGGGGACCGGGGAGCTGTTTTTT.

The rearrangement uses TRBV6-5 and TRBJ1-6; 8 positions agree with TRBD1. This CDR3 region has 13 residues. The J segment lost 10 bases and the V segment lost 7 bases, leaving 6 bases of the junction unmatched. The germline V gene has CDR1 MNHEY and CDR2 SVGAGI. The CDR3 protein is CASTTGGGSPLHF. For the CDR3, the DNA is TGTGCCAGCACCACAGGGGGTGGGTCACCCCTCCACTTT.

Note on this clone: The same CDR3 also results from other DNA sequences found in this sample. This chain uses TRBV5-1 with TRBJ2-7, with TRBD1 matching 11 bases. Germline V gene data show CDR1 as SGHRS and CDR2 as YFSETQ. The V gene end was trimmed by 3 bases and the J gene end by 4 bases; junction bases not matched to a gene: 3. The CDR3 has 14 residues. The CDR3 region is CASSSGQGAYEQYF. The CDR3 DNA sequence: TGCGCCAGCAGCTCAGGACAGGGGGCGTACGAGCAGTACTTC.

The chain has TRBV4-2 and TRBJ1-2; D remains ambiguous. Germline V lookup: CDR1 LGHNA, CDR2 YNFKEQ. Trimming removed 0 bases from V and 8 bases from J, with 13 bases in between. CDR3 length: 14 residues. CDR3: CASSQDMTQRGYTF. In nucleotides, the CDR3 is TGTGCCAGCAGCCAAGATATGACCCAGCGGGGCTACACCTTC.

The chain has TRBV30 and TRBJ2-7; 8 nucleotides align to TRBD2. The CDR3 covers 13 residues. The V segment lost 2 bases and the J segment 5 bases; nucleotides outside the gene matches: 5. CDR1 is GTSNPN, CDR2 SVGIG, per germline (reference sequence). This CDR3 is CAWSRGGANEQYF. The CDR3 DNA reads TGTGCCTGGAGTCGGGGGGGCGCCAACGAGCAGTACTTC. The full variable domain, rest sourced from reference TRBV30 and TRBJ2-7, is SQTIHQWPATLVQPVGSPLSLECTVEGTSNPNLYWYRQAAGRGLQLLFYSVGIGQISSEVPQNLSASRPQDRQFILSSKKLLLSDSGFYLCAWSRGGANEQYFGPGTRLTVT.

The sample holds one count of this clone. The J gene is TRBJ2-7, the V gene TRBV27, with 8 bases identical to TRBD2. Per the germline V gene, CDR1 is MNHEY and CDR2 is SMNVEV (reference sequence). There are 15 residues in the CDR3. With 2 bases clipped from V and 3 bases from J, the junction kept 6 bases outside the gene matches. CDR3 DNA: TGTGCCAGCAGTTTACTGGCGGGGGGCTTCTACGAGCAGTACTTC. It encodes CASSLLAGGFYEQYF.

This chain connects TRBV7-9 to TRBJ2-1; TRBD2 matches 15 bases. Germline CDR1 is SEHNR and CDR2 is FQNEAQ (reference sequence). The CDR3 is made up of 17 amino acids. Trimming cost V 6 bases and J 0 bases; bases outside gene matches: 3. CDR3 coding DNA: TGTGCCAGCAGAGGACTAGCGGGGGGGAGCTCCTACAATGAGCAGTTCTTC. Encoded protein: CASRGLAGGSSYNEQFF.

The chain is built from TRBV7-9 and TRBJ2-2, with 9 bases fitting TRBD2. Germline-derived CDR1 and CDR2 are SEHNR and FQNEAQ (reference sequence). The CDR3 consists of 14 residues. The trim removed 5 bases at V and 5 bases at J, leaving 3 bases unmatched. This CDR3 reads CASSHSGGTGELFF. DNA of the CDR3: TGTGCCAGCAGCCATAGCGGGGGTACCGGGGAGCTGTTTTTT.

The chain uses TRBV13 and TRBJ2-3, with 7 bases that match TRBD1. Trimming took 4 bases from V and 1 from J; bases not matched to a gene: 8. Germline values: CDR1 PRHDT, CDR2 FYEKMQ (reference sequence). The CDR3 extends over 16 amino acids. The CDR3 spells CASSSEGQDRTDTQYF. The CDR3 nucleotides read TGTGCCAGCAGCTCAGAAGGACAGGACCGCACAGATACGCAGTATTTT.

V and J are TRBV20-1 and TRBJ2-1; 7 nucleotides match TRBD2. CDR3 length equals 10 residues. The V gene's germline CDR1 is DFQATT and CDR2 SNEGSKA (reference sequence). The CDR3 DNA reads TGCAAGTGGGGGGGAAATGAGCAGTTCTTC. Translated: CKWGGNEQFF.

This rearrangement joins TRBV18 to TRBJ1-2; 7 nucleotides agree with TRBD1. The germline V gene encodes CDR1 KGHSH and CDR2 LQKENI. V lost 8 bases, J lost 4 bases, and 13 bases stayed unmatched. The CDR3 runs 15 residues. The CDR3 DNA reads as TGTGCCAGCACGACACCCCAGGGGGAAAGCTATGGCTACACCTTC. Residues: CASTTPQGESYGYTF.

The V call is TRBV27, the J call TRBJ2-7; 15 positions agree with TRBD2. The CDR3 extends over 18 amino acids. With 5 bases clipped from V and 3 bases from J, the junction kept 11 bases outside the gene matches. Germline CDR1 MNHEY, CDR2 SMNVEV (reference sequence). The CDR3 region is CASSAGLAGGLTFYEQYF. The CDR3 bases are TGTGCCAGCAGTGCCGGACTAGCGGGGGGGCTGACCTTCTACGAGCAGTACTTC.